The 29 T cell receptor beta chains below all came from one sample that was sequenced in a study of graft-versus-host responses after intestinal transplantation. TCRdb's copy holds only in-frame clones and misses some; the assay was immunoSEQ multiplex PCR. The sample records under 15,000 clones, 90% to 95% being singletons. The specimen was PBMCs, collected roughly 930 days after intestinal transplantation. Receptor source: a human patient who received an intestinal transplant, so some T cells may come from the graft donor.

The V gene is TRBV5-1, the J gene TRBJ2-3, with 9 bases aligning to TRBD2. The V and J ends lost 1 base and 4 bases, in that order; junction bases with no gene match: 4. CDR1 is SGHRS and CDR2 is YFSETQ in the germline V gene. The CDR3 runs 15 residues. CDR3: CASSLSRGGADTQYF. In DNA form, the CDR3 reads TGCGCCAGCAGCTTGTCGCGGGGGGGCGCAGATACGCAGTATTTT.

The chain recombines TRBV10-3 with TRBJ2-3, with 10 positions matching TRBD2. The CDR3 extends over 15 amino acids. V dropped 4 bases and J dropped 2; count of bases not matched to a gene: 3. Germline lookup yields CDR1 ENHRY and CDR2 SYGVKD. CDR3 protein: CAISASGGPTDTQYF. The CDR3 DNA sequence: TGTGCCATCAGTGCTAGCGGGGGTCCCACAGATACGCAGTATTTT.

In this sample, this clone turned up once. V usage is TRBV2 and J usage is TRBJ1-1, with 7 bases lining up with TRBD1. V dropped 6 bases and J dropped 4; count of bases not matched to a gene: 5. CDR1 SNHLY and CDR2 FYNNEI come from the germline V gene. The CDR3 has 13 amino acids. Here the CDR3 reads CASRETGITEAFF. Here the CDR3 DNA reads TGTGCCAGCAGAGAGACAGGGATCACTGAAGCTTTCTTT.

The V and J genes are TRBV4-1 and TRBJ2-7; a weak D match, TRBD2 (5 bases). The V and J ends lost 0 bases and 3 bases respectively, with 12 bases between them. Germline V gene sequence: CDR1 MGHRA, CDR2 YSYEKL. There are 15 residues in the CDR3. The CDR3, as DNA: TGCGCCAGCAGCCAAGATCCACATGGACTCTACGAGCAGTACTTC. Its translation: CASSQDPHGLYEQYF.

This clone was seen a single time. This chain joins TRBV9 and TRBJ1-1; TRBD1 matches 8 bases. This CDR3 is built from 13 residues. V trimming: 4 bases; J trimming: 3 bases; junction bases outside the gene matches: 2. CDR1 is SGDLS and CDR2 is YYNGEE in the germline V gene. For the CDR3, the DNA is TGTGCCAGCAGCTCAGGGGGCGACACTGAAGCTTTCTTT. Its protein product is CASSSGGDTEAFF. Full variable domain (remainder filled in from reference TRBV9 and TRBJ1-1): DSGVTQTPKHLITATGQRVTLRCSPRSGDLSVYWYQQSLDQGLQFLIQYYNGEERAKGNILERFSAQQFPDLHSELNLSSLELGDSALYFCASSSGGDTEAFFGQGTRLTVV.

On this clone: The junction departs from germline at one end; a sequencing error may be responsible. The chain recombines TRBV6-5 with TRBJ2-7; the D is unclear. In germline, CDR1 is MNHEY, CDR2 SVGAGI. The CDR3 extends over 15 amino acids. The CDR3 spells CTSSPMAVTAYEQYF. CDR3 nucleotides: TGTACCAGCAGCCCCATGGCGGTTACAGCCTACGAGCAGTACTTC.

The chain couples TRBV6-6 to TRBJ1-3; D gene unclear. The CDR3 consists of 15 residues. Trimming left V 0 bases short and J 0 bases short, with 6 bases between. Looked up from germline, CDR1 is MNHNY and CDR2 is SVGAGI (reference sequence). CDR3 in amino acids: CASSYSSISGNTIYF. The CDR3 DNA reads TGTGCCAGCAGTTACTCTTCCATCTCTGGAAACACCATATATTTT.

The chain joins TRBV7-9 to TRBJ2-5; 7 positions match TRBD1. CDR3 size: 14 residues. Germline V lookup: CDR1 SEHNR, CDR2 FQNEAQ (reference sequence). Trimming removed 5 bases from V and 5 bases from J; junction bases left unmatched: 8. The CDR3: CASSRRQGGETQYF. DNA for the CDR3: TGTGCCAGCAGCCGTAGACAGGGCGGGGAGACCCAGTACTTC.

Of note for this clone: At one of its ends the junction is not consistent with the germline gene, which may arise from a read error. This chain links TRBV14 with TRBJ1-2; the match to TRBD1 covers 10 bases. Germline values: CDR1 SGHDN, CDR2 FVKESK. CDR3 length equals 11 residues. CDR3 coding DNA: TGTGCCAGGAGCGGGACAGGGGTCTTGGCCTTC. Its protein is CARSGTGVLAF. Variable domain in full (rest from reference TRBV14 and TRBJ1-2): EAGVTQFPSHSVIEKGQTVTLRCDPISGHDNLYWYRRVMGKEIKFLLHFVKESKQDESGMPNNRFLAERTGGTYSTLKVQPAELEDSGVYFCARSGTGVLAFGSGTRLTVV.

V gene TRBV11-2 combines with J gene TRBJ2-6; D is unclear. Germline CDR1 is SGHAT and CDR2 is FQNNGV. The CDR3 extends over 17 amino acids. Trimming took off 2 bases at V and 0 bases at J, with 11 bases between the two ends. The CDR3 here is CASSLRQVPSGANVLTF. CDR3 sequence (DNA): TGTGCCAGCAGCTTACGGCAGGTCCCCTCTGGGGCCAACGTCCTGACTTTC. Full variable domain (outside the CDR3, taken from reference TRBV11-2 and TRBJ2-6): EAGVAQSPRYKIIEKRQSVAFWCNPISGHATLYWYQQILGQGPKLLIQFQNNGVVDDSQLPKDRFSAERLKGVDSTLKIQPAKLEDSAVYLCASSLRQVPSGANVLTFGAGSRLTVL.

The chain is built from TRBV5-6 and TRBJ1-2; D is unclear. V lost 3 bases and J 7 bases, leaving 10 bases between the germline ends. Germline CDR1 SGHDT, CDR2 YYEEEE. The CDR3 length is 12 residues. The CDR3 DNA reads TGTGCCAGCAGCTCTGACCGGGGTGGCTACACCTTC. Protein product: CASSSDRGGYTF.

This chain uses TRBV19 with TRBJ2-6; perhaps TRBD2 as D (6 bases). V lost 5 bases and J lost 4, with 15 bases in between. The CDR3 runs to 16 residues. The germline V gene encodes CDR1 LNHDA and CDR2 SQIVND (reference sequence). The CDR3 coding sequence is TGTGCCAGTAGTGCCCCGGGGGAGCAGGGGGCCAACGTCCTGACTTTC. It codes for CASSAPGEQGANVLTF.

V gene TRBV9 combines with J gene TRBJ2-6; D is ambiguous. V lost 2 bases and J lost 2, with 11 bases in between. The CDR3 is 16 residues long. In germline, CDR1 is SGDLS, CDR2 YYNGEE. This CDR3 reads CASSVEKSPGANVLTF. The CDR3, as DNA: TGTGCCAGCAGCGTTGAAAAGTCCCCTGGGGCCAACGTCCTGACTTTC.

The rearrangement links TRBV10-3 to TRBJ1-6; the D is unclear. Looked up from germline, CDR1 is ENHRY and CDR2 is SYGVKD. Trimming cost V 2 bases and J 0 bases, with 8 bases left between them. This CDR3 has 16 residues. For the CDR3, the DNA is TGTGCCATCAGTGAGGGTGGGAGCTCCTATAATTCACCCCTCCACTTT. Amino acid sequence: CAISEGGSSYNSPLHF.

The J gene is TRBJ2-5, the V gene TRBV12-5; D gene uncertain. The end of the DNA aligns better with TRBJ2-7, so the J call may be wrong. The CDR3 sequence is 14 residues long. Germline V gives CDR1 LGHNT, CDR2 FRNRAP. The CDR3: CASAPDRPVYEQYF. In DNA form, the CDR3 reads TGTGCTAGTGCCCCCGACCGCCCCGTTTACGAGCAGTACTTC.

The rearrangement uses TRBV20-1 and TRBJ2-7; D gene uncertain. Germline CDR1 reads DFQATT; CDR2 reads SNEGSKA (reference sequence). The CDR3 consists of 11 residues. V lost 4 bases to trimming and J lost 9 bases, with 13 bases between them. The CDR3 is CSATLANGQYF. DNA of the CDR3: TGCAGTGCTACCCTGGCCAATGGGCAGTACTTC.

V gene TRBV2 combines with J gene TRBJ1-2; D remains ambiguous. Germline V gene data show CDR1 as SNHLY and CDR2 as FYNNEI. Trimming stripped 8 bases from V and 3 bases from J, with 13 bases between. The CDR3 runs 13 residues. CDR3: CASPRPPHYGYTF. The CDR3 DNA is TGTGCCAGCCCTCGACCCCCGCACTATGGCTACACCTTC. Full variable domain (outside the CDR3, taken from reference TRBV2 and TRBJ1-2): EPEVTQTPSHQVTQMGQEVILRCVPISNHLYFYWYRQILGQKVEFLVSFYNNEISEKSEIFDDQFSVERPDGSNFTLKIRSTKLEDSAMYFCASPRPPHYGYTFGSGTRLTVV.

The V gene is TRBV5-1, the J gene TRBJ2-6, with D unclear. This CDR3 is built from 15 residues. Germline V gene data show CDR1 as SGHRS and CDR2 as YFSETQ. Trimming took off 0 bases at V and 1 base at J, with 5 bases between the two ends. The CDR3 protein is CASSLEGSGANVLTF. The DNA of the CDR3 is TGCGCCAGCAGCTTGGAGGGTTCTGGGGCCAACGTCCTGACTTTC.

The J gene is TRBJ1-4, the V gene TRBV7-9; 8 bases map to TRBD1. V was clipped by 3 bases and J by 4 bases; unmatched bases: 7. The CDR3 sequence is 16 residues long. Per the germline V gene, CDR1 is SEHNR and CDR2 is FQNEAQ (reference sequence). The CDR3 sequence: CASSLGDRGLNEKLFF. As DNA, the CDR3 is TGTGCCAGCAGCTTGGGTGACAGGGGTCTTAATGAAAAACTGTTTTTT. The full variable domain, in which reference TRBV7-9 and TRBJ1-4 provide the parts outside the CDR3, is DTGVSQNPRHKITKRGQNVTFRCDPISEHNRLYWYRQTLGQGPEFLTYFQNEAQLEKSRLLSDRFSAERPKGSFSTLEIQRTEQGDSAMYLCASSLGDRGLNEKLFFGSGTQLSVL.

The chain links TRBV7-6 to TRBJ2-7; TRBD1 aligns across 8 bases. This CDR3 has 15 residues. Germline CDR1 and CDR2: SGHVS and FNYEAQ. With 5 bases clipped from V and 2 bases from J, the junction kept 8 bases outside the gene matches. Written as DNA, the CDR3 is TGTGCCAGCAGCCCGGGGACAGGTCCGACCTACGAGCAGTACTTC. Translation: CASSPGTGPTYEQYF.

The V call is TRBV10-3, the J call TRBJ1-1, with D possibly matching TRBD1 (5 bases). In germline, CDR1 is ENHRY, CDR2 SYGVKD. The CDR3 consists of 15 residues. V lost 8 bases to trimming and J lost 3 bases, with 19 bases between them. CDR3 residues: CAIGRQGGVHTEAFF. The CDR3 DNA follows: TGTGCCATCGGGCGGCAGGGAGGTGTGCACACTGAAGCTTTCTTT.

The chain has TRBV6-5 and TRBJ1-1; tentatively, D is TRBD1 (5 bases). The germline V gene has CDR1 MNHEY and CDR2 SVGAGI. Trimming took 1 base from V and 2 from J, leaving 11 bases between them. The CDR3 runs to 15 residues. Here the CDR3 reads CASSYLRDGNTEAFF. CDR3 bases: TGTGCCAGCAGTTACTTGAGGGACGGAAACACTGAAGCTTTCTTT.

The chain has TRBV7-2 and TRBJ2-6, with D uncertain. Germline CDR1 SGHTA, CDR2 FQGNSA. Trimming removed 5 bases at V and 5 bases at J, with 22 bases between. The CDR3 covers 18 residues. The CDR3 region has the DNA TGTGCCAGCAGCGGTTTATTGAGACGACAAAGTCGGGCCAACGTCCTGACTTTC. This translates into CASSGLLRRQSRANVLTF. The entire variable domain, with the rest obtained from reference TRBV7-2 and TRBJ2-6, is as follows: GAGVSQSPSNKVTEKGKDVELRCDPISGHTALYWYRQSLGQGLEFLIYFQGNSAPDKSGLPSDRFSAERTGGSVSTLTIQRTQQEDSAVYLCASSGLLRRQSRANVLTFGAGSRLTVL.

The chain carries TRBV7-3 and TRBJ1-1; D not certain. Trimming stripped 0 bases from V and 1 base from J, with 3 bases between. This CDR3 is 13 amino acids long. CDR1 and CDR2 (germline): SGHTA, FQGTGA. The CDR3 sequence is CASSLTENTEAFF. In nucleotides, the CDR3 is TGTGCCAGCAGCTTAACAGAGAACACTGAAGCTTTCTTT.

The rearrangement uses TRBV4-1 and TRBJ1-3; no definite D call. Germline CDR1 and CDR2: MGHRA and YSYEKL. The CDR3 loop spans 14 amino acids. V was clipped by 4 bases and J by 4 bases, with 11 bases between them. CDR3: CASSPAGVGNTIYF. The CDR3 DNA sequence: TGCGCCAGCAGCCCCGCTGGGGTGGGAAACACCATATATTTT.

This chain links TRBV18 with TRBJ2-3; the D gene is possibly TRBD2 (5 bases). Germline CDR1 is KGHSH and CDR2 is LQKENI. The CDR3 covers 14 residues. The V gene lost 3 bases and the J gene lost 1 base, with 8 bases spanning the gap. In nucleotides, the CDR3 is TGTGCCAGCTCACCGTCGAGGGGCACAGATACGCAGTATTTT. It codes for CASSPSRGTDTQYF.

This chain links TRBV6-5 with TRBJ2-5; 9 bases are shared with TRBD2. Trimming removed 0 bases from V and 1 base from J; junction bases left unmatched: 3. This CDR3 is built from 16 residues. Germline assignment: CDR1 MNHEY and CDR2 SVGAGI. The CDR3 DNA sequence: TGTGCCAGCAGTTACTCTCTAGCGGGGTTCCAAGAGACCCAGTACTTC. Translation gives CASSYSLAGFQETQYF.

This clone was found once. The V gene is TRBV14, the J gene TRBJ1-2, with D uncertain. The CDR3 has 15 amino acids. V lost 1 base to trimming and J lost 4 bases, with 13 bases between them. Germline V gives CDR1 SGHDN, CDR2 FVKESK. CDR3 protein: CASSQATAPPYGYTF. The CDR3 DNA reads TGTGCCAGCAGCCAAGCTACAGCCCCACCCTATGGCTACACCTTC.

V gene TRBV12-5 combines with J gene TRBJ2-1; D uncertain. Germline V gives CDR1 LGHNT, CDR2 FRNRAP. CDR3 length: 12 residues. With 4 bases removed from V and 6 bases from J, the gap between germline ends came to 7 bases. The DNA for the CDR3 is TGTGCTAGTGGTTCGGTTCGCAATGAGCAGTTCTTC. Amino acids: CASGSVRNEQFF.